This T cell receptor (beta chain) was captured by sequencing in a study of blood T cells in healthy people across ages. Study-wide background: For every two T cells, template switching captured about one barcoded beta molecule. Points from the study as a whole: It was the long-lived donors that had more naive CD4+ cells and higher diversity than aged donors.

Worth noting for this clonotype: The antigen is unknown.

V gave up 8 bases and J gave up 6 bases, with 16 bases separating them. The CDR3 loop spans 12 amino acids. Germline values: CDR1 DFQATT, CDR2 SNEGSKA (reference sequence). For the second PCR, which ran for 7 to 11 cycles, a sample-barcoded 5' primer and a J-beta primer mix were used. A single record per CDR3 protein comes from TCRdb applying MiXCR to the 5' RACE reads. Of 600,000 to 650,000 distinct CDR3 sequences detected, around three fifths appear once; the ten largest clones hold approximately 37%. About 10 milliliters was the volume of peripheral blood drawn from each donor. The chain couples TRBV20-1 to TRBJ1-2, with unresolved D. This clonotype was sampled from a man in his 60s in good health. The specimen was blood. The CDR3 DNA follows: TGCAGTTGTCCTGGGAAGCGCGATGGCTACACCTTC. Amino acid sequence: CSCPGKRDGYTF.